This T cell receptor beta chain was recorded in a study of T cell repertoires in cytomegalovirus infection. Study background: It can be stated that public TCR beta signatures indicated CMV infection as well as a matching HLA type.

This clonotype turned up a few times. Its antigen is unknown. Study-wide points: Cumulative frequency (of public TCR beta family members) identified carriers of CMV plus the relevant HLA. HLA-C-restricted CMV clonotypes gave the most frequent clonotype in two of eight donors.

Germline CDR1 is DFQATT and CDR2 is SNEGSKA (reference sequence). The CDR3 runs 11 residues. Trimming took 5 bases from V and 8 from J, leaving 12 bases between them. TCRdb re-analysed the reads in MiXCR, keeping a single row per CDR3 protein. The data hold roughly 100,000 distinct CDR3 sequences, with about 17% observed a single time. The sequence came from a human donor in good health (CMV status not recorded). Some clones in this sample may be carry-over from other donors' samples. Source material: PBMCs. The chain employs TRBV20-1 and TRBJ1-1, with D possibly TRBD1 on 5 matching bases. The CDR3 here is CSAPRTHEAFF. The CDR3 DNA reads as TGCAGTGCTCCCCGGACACACGAAGCTTTCTTT.